One sample yielded the 22 T cell receptor beta chains listed below, sequenced in a study of metastatic and nonmetastatic thyroid tumors. TCRdb redid the clone calls on the PCR reads using MiXCR. The table includes under 100,000 clones, 8.6% detected once. Before thyroid surgery, none of the patients had received any treatment. The sequenced material came from blood. All receptors come from a female donor with papillary thyroid cancer or a benign thyroid nodule (not recorded which). Some clones in this sample may be carry-over from other donors' samples.

This clone showed up many times. The rearrangement uses TRBV19 and TRBJ2-3; D is possibly TRBD1 (6 bases). The CDR3 is 15 residues long. In germline, CDR1 is LNHDA, CDR2 SQIVND (reference sequence). The V and J ends lost 0 bases and 2 bases respectively, with 9 bases between them. CDR3 nucleotide sequence: TGTGCCAGTAGTATAGATGGGGGCCCCACAGATACGCAGTATTTT. Encoded protein: CASSIDGGPTDTQYF.

This clone was seen repeatedly, ten times or more. The chain combines TRBV20-1 with TRBJ2-5; TRBD2 is a possible D gene (6 bases). Germline CDR1 and CDR2: DFQATT and SNEGSKA (reference sequence). Trimming removed 6 bases at V and 3 bases at J, with 26 bases between. The CDR3 consists of 17 residues. The CDR3 region is CSAPVEEFLAEEETQYF. CDR3 sequence (DNA): TGCAGTGCGCCGGTTGAAGAGTTCTTAGCGGAAGAAGAGACCCAGTACTTC.

This clone was counted many times. The chain links TRBV6-4 to TRBJ2-3; 8 nucleotides line up with TRBD2. The CDR3 spans 15 residues. V was pared by 7 bases and J by 2 bases, with 8 bases of the junction left unmatched. Germline V gene data show CDR1 as MRHNA and CDR2 as SNTAGT. Here the CDR3 reads CASKETSDLTDTQYF. CDR3 DNA sequence: TGTGCCAGCAAGGAGACTAGCGACCTCACAGATACGCAGTATTTT.

This clone was detected many times. The J gene is TRBJ2-5, the V gene TRBV7-9; 9 positions match TRBD1. The CDR3 runs to 13 residues. CDR1 and CDR2 (germline): SEHNR, FQNEAQ (reference sequence). The V and J ends lost 6 bases and 5 bases, in that order; junction bases with no gene match: 4. The CDR3 nucleotides read TGTGCCAGCAGTGACAGGGGGTTGGAGACCCAGTACTTC. It specifies CASSDRGLETQYF.

This clone has ten or more counts. The chain combines TRBV6-5 with TRBJ1-1; D not resolved. This CDR3 contains 14 residues. With 3 bases removed from V and 0 bases from J, the gap between germline ends came to 8 bases. Germline V CDR1 and CDR2: MNHEY, SVGAGI. For the CDR3, the DNA is TGTGCCAGCAGTTATAACAGATTGAACACTGAAGCTTTCTTT. Amino acids: CASSYNRLNTEAFF.

This clone showed up many times. The chain joins TRBV11-1 to TRBJ1-1; D unclear. The CDR3 consists of 16 residues. Trimming removed 5 bases from V and 0 bases from J, with 16 bases in between. Germline CDR1 and CDR2: SGHAT and FQDESV (reference sequence). Here the CDR3 reads CASSPQVRGMNTEAFF. In nucleotides, the CDR3 is TGTGCCAGCAGCCCTCAAGTCCGGGGAATGAACACTGAAGCTTTCTTT.

This clone appeared many times. The chain couples TRBV4-1 to TRBJ1-4; possibly TRBD1 for D (5 bases). Trimming cost V 1 base and J 5 bases, with 8 bases left between them. This CDR3 has 14 amino acids. From germline, CDR1 is MGHRA and CDR2 YSYEKL. As DNA, the CDR3 is TGCGCCAGCAGCCAAGGTCGGGGGAATGAAAAACTGTTTTTT. It translates to CASSQGRGNEKLFF.

A note on this clone: Being one base from a much bigger clone, this may be a read error. Other DNA sequences from this sample encode an identical CDR3 as well. V usage is TRBV11-2 and J usage is TRBJ2-3; perhaps TRBD2 as D (6 bases). The length of the CDR3 is 15 residues. Looked up from germline, CDR1 is SGHAT and CDR2 is FQNNGV. For the CDR3, the DNA is TGCGCCAGCAGCTTAGGAGGGCGAAGCACAGATACGCAGTATTTT. This encodes CASSLGGRSTDTQYF.

This clone occurred a few times. CDR3 amino acids: CASSPGLSPNEQFF. For the CDR3, the DNA is TGTGCCAGCAGCCCGGGACTTTCCCCCAATGAGCAGTTCTTC. The V call is TRBV3-1, the J call TRBJ2-1, with D possibly TRBD2 on 6 matching bases. The V end lost 4 bases, the J end lost 6 bases, and 13 bases lay between the germline ends. Germline assignment: CDR1 LGHDT and CDR2 YNNKEL (reference sequence). The CDR3 contains 14 residues.

In its sample, this clone was seen many times. This chain joins TRBV4-1 and TRBJ1-1; possible D gene TRBD1, 6 bases. V lost 2 bases and J 4 bases, leaving 8 bases between the germline ends. The CDR3 loop spans 13 amino acids. The germline CDR1 and CDR2 sequences are MGHRA and YSYEKL. The CDR3, as DNA: TGCGCCAGCAGCCAAACAGGGAGCACTGAAGCTTTCTTT. This gives the protein CASSQTGSTEAFF.

This clone was found many times. The genes are TRBV4-1 and TRBJ1-5, with 7 bases matching TRBD1. The CDR3 is 17 amino acids. The germline V gene encodes CDR1 MGHRA and CDR2 YSYEKL. V shed 3 bases and J 0 bases; nucleotides not matched to a gene: 8. In nucleotides, the CDR3 is TGCGCCAGCAGCCAGGTGGCCGGGACAGATAGCAATCAGCCCCAGCATTTT. Its translation: CASSQVAGTDSNQPQHF.

This clone was recorded many times. This chain joins TRBV7-6 and TRBJ1-5, with TRBD1 identical over 9 bases. V shed 4 bases and J 5 bases; nucleotides not matched to a gene: 6. Germline V gives CDR1 SGHVS, CDR2 FNYEAQ. This CDR3 is 15 amino acids long. Here the CDR3 reads CASSSDDRGYQPQHF. CDR3 bases: TGTGCCAGCAGCTCGGATGACAGGGGGTATCAGCCCCAGCATTTT.

This clone has ten or more counts. The rearrangement uses TRBV12-3 or TRBV12-4 and TRBJ1-3; no clear D. The CDR3 has 10 amino acids. The germline V and J ends were trimmed by 5 bases and 7 bases, with 3 bases remaining between them. As DNA, the CDR3 is TGTGCCAGCAGTCCTAACACCATATATTTT. It codes for CASSPNTIYF.

This clone was seen many times. V and J are TRBV10-3 and TRBJ1-1, with D unresolved. The CDR3 spans 13 residues. The germline V and J ends were trimmed by 6 bases and 3 bases, with 11 bases remaining between them. The V gene's germline CDR1 is ENHRY and CDR2 SYGVKD. In DNA, the CDR3 is TGTGCCATCAGCGTGGGTCGGTACACTGAAGCTTTCTTT. Its translation: CAISVGRYTEAFF.

This clone was counted at least ten times. The chain couples TRBV6-4 to TRBJ2-3; weak D call: TRBD2 (5 bases). This CDR3 is 16 amino acids long. Trimming took 2 bases from V and 1 from J, leaving 13 bases between them. Germline-derived CDR1 and CDR2 are MRHNA and SNTAGT. In nucleotides, the CDR3 is TGTGCCAGCAGTGACGGATCTGGAGGTGGCACAGATACGCAGTATTTT. Translating it yields CASSDGSGGGTDTQYF.

This clone occurred many times. The chain links TRBV12-3 or TRBV12-4 to TRBJ1-3; D not resolved. Trimming took 6 bases from V and 6 from J, leaving 24 bases between them. CDR3 length equals 17 residues. CDR3 nucleotides: TGTGCCAGCAGCCACCGGGTTCGAGGTGGTCGGGTAAACACCATATATTTT. Residues: CASSHRVRGGRVNTIYF.

This clone was found many times. The rearrangement links TRBV7-2 to TRBJ2-3, with D possibly being TRBD1 or TRBD2 (5 bases each). Germline assignment: CDR1 SGHTA and CDR2 FQGNSA. CDR3 length equals 15 residues. Trimming took off 4 bases at V and 2 bases at J, with 13 bases between the two ends. CDR3 protein: CASSYPGTTTDTQYF. CDR3 DNA: TGTGCCAGCAGCTACCCCGGGACCACCACAGATACGCAGTATTTT.

This clone showed up many times. The J gene is TRBJ1-2, the V gene TRBV11-1, with 8 bases that match TRBD1. The CDR3 sequence is 16 residues long. The germline gives CDR1 SGHAT, CDR2 FQDESV (reference sequence). The junction had 11 bases not matched to a gene; V was cut back by 4 bases and J by 4 bases. CDR3: CASSSRQGLDGYGYTF. CDR3 nucleotide sequence: TGTGCCAGCAGCTCCCGACAGGGGCTAGACGGCTATGGCTACACCTTC.

This clone was recorded a few times. This may stem from a read error, because a much larger clone lies one nucleotide away. This sequence joins TRBV5-1 and TRBJ2-2; the D gene is possibly TRBD2 (6 bases). CDR3 length: 13 amino acids. The germline V gene has CDR1 SGHRS and CDR2 YFSETQ. The CDR3 sequence is CASRERVDGGLFF. In nucleotides, the CDR3 is TGCGCCAGCAGGGAGAGGGTTGACGGGGGGCTGTTTTTT.

This clone was counted between two and nine times. This sample also contains other DNA sequences that code for the same CDR3. CDR3 sequence (DNA): TGTGCCAGCAGTTCCGCTCTTAGCGGTGGGGCGAGTGAGCAGTTCTTC. It specifies CASSSALSGGASEQFF. This chain joins TRBV6-5 and TRBJ2-1, with D perhaps TRBD2 (6 bases). V was pared by 4 bases and J by 9 bases, with 22 bases between. The CDR3 is 16 amino acids. Germline V gives CDR1 MNHEY, CDR2 SVGAGI.

This clone was counted only a few times. This sequence joins TRBV30 and TRBJ2-7; D call uncertain. V dropped 0 bases and J dropped 1 base, with 10 bases sitting between them. Looked up from germline, CDR1 is GTSNPN and CDR2 is SVGIG (reference sequence). This CDR3 contains 14 residues. The CDR3 coding sequence is TGTGCCTGGAGTGTAGGAGAGCTTTCCTACGAGCAGTACTTC. It codes for CAWSVGELSYEQYF.

This clone occurred many times. The chain employs TRBV25-1 and TRBJ1-3; D is perhaps TRBD1 (5 bases). Trimming took off 3 bases at V and 6 bases at J, with 12 bases between the two ends. This CDR3 has 14 residues. Germline-derived CDR1 and CDR2 are MGHDK and SYGVNS. CDR3 sequence: CASSDGGVQNTIYF. The CDR3 DNA reads as TGTGCCAGCAGTGACGGGGGGGTACAAAACACCATATATTTT.